Shown below are 29 T cell receptor beta chains from a single sample sequenced in a study of shared clonotypes between healthy human individuals. TCRdb's table, derived via immunoSEQ multiplex PCR, lists solely in-frame clones and lacks some. Of approximately 95,000 clones listed, 67% are singletons. Sequenced input: memory CD8+ T cells sorted from blood. The subset: CD45RO+ cells pooled with CCR7-negative TemRA cells. The receptors stem from a man aged 30 to 39 in good health.

The V call is TRBV6-1, the J call TRBJ2-6; TRBD1 aligns across 7 bases. The V segment lost 5 bases and the J segment 2 bases; nucleotides outside the gene matches: 3. This CDR3 is 15 amino acids long. The germline V gene has CDR1 MNHNS and CDR2 SASEGT. The CDR3: CASSLQGAGANVLTF. The CDR3 coding sequence is TGTGCCAGCAGTCTCCAGGGGGCTGGGGCCAACGTCCTGACTTTC.

The V gene is TRBV5-1, the J gene TRBJ2-1, with 9 bases that match TRBD2. CDR1 is SGHRS, CDR2 YFSETQ, per germline. This CDR3 spans 15 amino acids. V shed 4 bases, J shed 7 bases, and the junction held 9 bases outside the gene matches. CDR3 coding DNA: TGCGCCAGCAGCCCGCGGGGGGGGCGAGGAAATGAGCAGTTCTTC. Protein: CASSPRGGRGNEQFF.

The V gene is TRBV5-4, the J gene TRBJ1-5, with a possible D match to TRBD1 (5 bases). The CDR3 runs to 13 residues. V lost 0 bases, J lost 9 bases, and 10 bases lay in between. Germline-derived CDR1 and CDR2 are SGHNT and YYREEE (reference sequence). The CDR3: CASSLGGAGPQHF. In nucleotides, the CDR3 is TGTGCCAGCAGCTTGGGCGGGGCGGGGCCCCAGCATTTT.

The V and J genes are TRBV9 and TRBJ2-5; 8 positions agree with TRBD1. This CDR3 spans 15 amino acids. Germline V gene sequence: CDR1 SGDLS, CDR2 YYNGEE. J gave up 11 bases and V 3 bases, and 15 bases lay outside the gene matches. The CDR3 sequence is CASSATGTGGSEQYF. The CDR3 region has the DNA TGTGCCAGCAGCGCCACCGGGACAGGTGGGAGTGAGCAGTACTTC.

This rearrangement joins TRBV20-1 to TRBJ2-1; D gene unclear. V lost 4 bases and J 4 bases, leaving 5 bases between the germline ends. Germline V gene sequence: CDR1 DFQATT, CDR2 SNEGSKA (reference sequence). The CDR3 runs 11 residues. The CDR3 sequence: CSANYYNEQFF. The CDR3 DNA reads as TGCAGTGCTAACTATTACAATGAGCAGTTCTTC.

This clone was observed a few times. CDR3 sequence (DNA): TGTGCCAGCAGCCCCCGGGCCTTGGTGGGCTATGGCTACACCTTC. Its translation: CASSPRALVGYGYTF. This chain connects TRBV7-2 to TRBJ1-2; the D is unclear. CDR1 and CDR2 (germline): SGHTA, FQGNSA. The CDR3 has 15 amino acids. Between the trimmed V and J ends, which lost 5 bases and 4 bases, there was a span of 17 bases.

V gene TRBV6-6 combines with J gene TRBJ2-1, with 12 bases matching TRBD2. The CDR3 is 16 amino acids. The V segment lost 7 bases and the J segment 9 bases; nucleotides outside the gene matches: 13. Germline CDR1 MNHNY, CDR2 SVGAGI (reference sequence). CDR3 sequence: CASIDRERTSGIEQFF. The CDR3 DNA is TGTGCCAGCATCGACAGGGAGCGGACTAGCGGGATTGAGCAGTTCTTC.

CDR3 protein: CASSLVHRVGYEQYF. The CDR3 DNA follows: TGTGCCAGCAGCTTAGTTCACAGGGTAGGGTACGAGCAGTACTTC. V and J are TRBV7-2 and TRBJ2-7; TRBD1 might be the D (6 bases). Trimming pared 1 base from V and 4 bases from J, leaving 14 bases between. Germline values: CDR1 SGHTA, CDR2 FQGNSA. This CDR3 contains 15 residues.

This CDR3 reads CASSRTGGRGSTDTQYF. As DNA, the CDR3 is TGTGCCAGCAGTCGAACAGGGGGTAGGGGTAGCACAGATACGCAGTATTTT. The rearrangement uses TRBV27 and TRBJ2-3; 8 bases line up with TRBD1. Trimming at V came to 5 bases and at J to 0 bases, leaving 10 bases not matched to a gene. Germline V gene data show CDR1 as MNHEY and CDR2 as SMNVEV (reference sequence). CDR3 length: 17 amino acids.

V and J are TRBV11-3 and TRBJ2-3; maybe TRBD2 (5 bases). Deletions cut 0 bases from V and 6 bases from J, with 7 bases between. Germline loops: CDR1 SGHNT, CDR2 YENEEA. The CDR3 loop spans 13 amino acids. CDR3 amino acids: CASSLDTGDTQYF. DNA of the CDR3: TGTGCCAGCAGCTTAGATACGGGGGATACGCAGTATTTT.

The chain combines TRBV7-9 with TRBJ1-2; tentative D call: TRBD1 (5 bases). This CDR3 comprises 16 residues. Germline lookup yields CDR1 SEHNR and CDR2 FQNEAQ (reference sequence). Trimming stripped 3 bases from V and 6 bases from J, with 20 bases between. In nucleotides, the CDR3 is TGTGCCAGCAGCTTGGGGCCAACCCTCTTTCCTCATGGCTACACCTTC. It specifies CASSLGPTLFPHGYTF.

V is TRBV7-9 and J is TRBJ2-1; 16 nucleotides align to TRBD2. The CDR3 is 16 amino acids. The germline CDR1 and CDR2 sequences are SEHNR and FQNEAQ (reference sequence). Trimming cost V 6 bases and J 9 bases; bases outside gene matches: 8. CDR3 sequence reads: CASRSGLAGGSGEQFF. CDR3 nucleotides: TGTGCCAGCAGATCGGGACTAGCGGGAGGGAGCGGTGAGCAGTTCTTC.

This rearrangement joins TRBV5-1 to TRBJ2-1; D ambiguous. Per the germline V gene, CDR1 is SGHRS and CDR2 is YFSETQ. The CDR3 runs 12 residues. Trimming stripped 4 bases from V and 8 bases from J, with 10 bases between. In DNA form, the CDR3 reads TGCGCCAGCAGCAAAACCTTGGATGAGCAGTTCTTC. It encodes CASSKTLDEQFF.

The chain uses TRBV5-4 and TRBJ1-2; D is perhaps TRBD1 (5 bases). In germline, CDR1 is SGHNT, CDR2 YYREEE (reference sequence). The CDR3 is 15 amino acids. V was cut by 4 bases and J by 7 bases, with 20 bases left in between. Written as DNA, the CDR3 is TGTGCCAGCAGCAGGAGATTTGACAGCGTCGTTGGCTACACCTTC. This gives the protein CASSRRFDSVVGYTF.

Only a few counts were recorded for this clone. The chain joins TRBV6-5 to TRBJ1-2; D is ambiguous. Germline V gene sequence: CDR1 MNHEY, CDR2 SVGAGI. CDR3 length equals 14 residues. V was pared by 5 bases and J by 2 bases, with 12 bases between. Written as DNA, the CDR3 is TGTGCCAGCAGTCCACTGGGAGGGAACTATGGCTACACCTTC. This sequence encodes CASSPLGGNYGYTF.

The chain uses TRBV29-1 and TRBJ2-1; D assignment may be TRBD1 or TRBD2 (6 bases each). CDR3 size: 11 residues. CDR1 is SQVTM and CDR2 is ANQGSEA in the germline V gene. V dropped 7 bases and J dropped 8 bases, with 12 bases sitting between them. The CDR3 nucleotides read TGCAGCGCTCTCGGGGGCGATGAGCAGTTCTTC. Its protein is CSALGGDEQFF.

This sequence joins TRBV6-6 and TRBJ2-1; D perhaps matches TRBD2 (6 bases). V was clipped by 4 bases and J by 2 bases, with 12 bases between them. The germline gives CDR1 MNHNY, CDR2 SVGAGI (reference sequence). This CDR3 has 15 residues. The CDR3 loop reads CASSFGGLPYNEQFF. DNA for the CDR3: TGTGCCAGCAGTTTTGGGGGACTCCCCTACAATGAGCAGTTCTTC.

This clone was recorded at least ten times. V gene TRBV9 combines with J gene TRBJ2-3; 10 bases line up with TRBD1. This CDR3 spans 17 amino acids. J lost 4 bases, V lost 4 bases, and 12 bases had no gene match. Germline values: CDR1 SGDLS, CDR2 YYNGEE. The CDR3 DNA reads as TGTGCCAGCAGCATCCGAGATCCGGGACAGGGGTCAGATACGCAGTATTTT. Its translation is CASSIRDPGQGSDTQYF.

Comment on this clone: A far larger clone is one base from this, pointing to a likely read error. This rearrangement joins TRBV6-6 to TRBJ2-7, with no clear D. V was cut by 7 bases and J by 2 bases, with 9 bases left in between. Germline V lookup: CDR1 MNHNY, CDR2 SVGAGI (reference sequence). This CDR3 comprises 12 residues. The CDR3 DNA reads TGTGCCAGCACCGCCGATACCTACGAGCAGTACTTC. Translation: CASTADTYEQYF.

The chain joins TRBV5-4 to TRBJ2-7; 9 bases fit TRBD1. The CDR3 runs 15 residues. The V gene's germline CDR1 is SGHNT and CDR2 YYREEE (reference sequence). With 2 bases clipped from V and 3 bases from J, the junction kept 6 bases outside the gene matches. The CDR3 DNA reads TGTGCCAGCAGCTTAACAGGGGGCGCCGGCTACGAGCAGTACTTC. Residues: CASSLTGGAGYEQYF.

The rearrangement joins TRBV19 to TRBJ1-5; D call uncertain. The V end was cut by 5 bases, the J end by 6 bases, with 11 bases between. CDR3 length equals 13 residues. Germline loops: CDR1 LNHDA, CDR2 SQIVND (reference sequence). For the CDR3, the DNA is TGTGCCAGTAGTGCCGAGGGTTTTCAGCCCCAGCATTTT. Its translation: CASSAEGFQPQHF.

V usage is TRBV5-4 and J usage is TRBJ2-1; 11 bases match TRBD2. Trimming took 0 bases from V and 8 from J; bases not matched to a gene: 13. This CDR3 spans 18 amino acids. The germline V gene has CDR1 SGHNT and CDR2 YYREEE (reference sequence). This chain's CDR3 is CASSLVSASGRYHDEQFF. DNA of the CDR3: TGTGCCAGCAGCTTGGTATCTGCTAGCGGGAGGTATCACGATGAGCAGTTCTTC.

This rearrangement joins TRBV5-1 to TRBJ1-4; D unresolved. The CDR3 is 14 amino acids. Trimming stripped 7 bases from V and 2 bases from J, with 12 bases between. Germline CDR1 reads SGHRS; CDR2 reads YFSETQ. The CDR3 DNA is TGCGCCAGCTCCTACGGAGGCACTAATGAAAAACTGTTTTTT. Translated: CASSYGGTNEKLFF. The full variable domain, in which reference TRBV5-1 and TRBJ1-4 provide the parts outside the CDR3, is KAGVTQTPRYLIKTRGQQVTLSCSPISGHRSVSWYQQTPGQGLQFLFEYFSETQRNKGNFPGRFSGRQFSNSRSEMNVSTLELGDSALYLCASSYGGTNEKLFFGSGTQLSVL.

The genes are TRBV6-5 and TRBJ2-7, with D perhaps TRBD2 (6 bases). This CDR3 is 12 amino acids long. Germline loops: CDR1 MNHEY, CDR2 SVGAGI. Between the trimmed V and J ends, which lost 6 bases and 3 bases, there was a span of 9 bases. CDR3 sequence (DNA): TGTGCCAGCAGCCTGGGGGGCTACGAGCAGTACTTC. Translating gives CASSLGGYEQYF.

This chain links TRBV6-6 with TRBJ1-1; D gene unclear. The CDR3 has 12 amino acids. Germline loops: CDR1 MNHNY, CDR2 SVGAGI (reference sequence). Between the trimmed V and J ends, which lost 2 bases and 7 bases, there was a span of 8 bases. The CDR3 bases are TGTGCCAGCAGTTACCTGATATTTGAAGCTTTCTTT. It codes for CASSYLIFEAFF.

V and J are TRBV5-6 and TRBJ1-1; D is unclear. The V and J ends lost 0 bases and 4 bases respectively, with 13 bases between them. CDR3 length: 15 amino acids. The germline gives CDR1 SGHDT, CDR2 YYEEEE. The chain's CDR3 is CASSLAAARGTEAFF. The CDR3 DNA is TGTGCCAGCAGCTTGGCGGCCGCACGGGGCACTGAAGCTTTCTTT.

The gene calls are TRBV7-2 and TRBJ1-2; unclear D gene. The V and J ends lost 5 bases and 1 base respectively, with 14 bases between them. The CDR3 length is 15 residues. Germline V gene lookup returns CDR1 SGHTA and CDR2 FQGNSA. The CDR3 nucleotides read TGTGCCAGCAGCCCCAGTATCGGCCGTAACTATGGCTACACCTTC. It codes for CASSPSIGRNYGYTF.

This clone occurred once. The chain employs TRBV7-2 and TRBJ2-3, with 8 bases that match TRBD1. The CDR3 is made up of 15 amino acids. Trimming cost V 6 bases and J 5 bases; bases outside gene matches: 10. The germline V gene has CDR1 SGHTA and CDR2 FQGNSA. The CDR3 loop is CASSPHRQGIDTQYF. The CDR3 bases are TGTGCCAGCAGTCCCCATCGACAGGGGATAGATACGCAGTATTTT.

The chain employs TRBV25-1 and TRBJ2-7; D gene uncertain. Germline CDR1 MGHDK, CDR2 SYGVNS. The CDR3 loop spans 14 amino acids. With 1 base removed from V and 3 bases from J, the gap between germline ends came to 10 bases. For the CDR3, the DNA is TGTGCCAGCAGTGAATCGCTGCGGAACTACGAGCAGTACTTC. It is translated as CASSESLRNYEQYF.